The 23 T cell receptor beta chains given below trace back to one sample, sequenced in a study of cytomegalovirus exposure and HLA in healthy donors. Primers for the PCR totalled 60 Vbeta and 13 Jbeta. The table came from immunoSEQ multiplex PCR; TCRdb's copy has only in-frame clones and leaves some out. The data hold over 55,000 clones, with roughly nine tenths observed a single time. The sample consisted of PBMCs. The receptors derive from a woman younger than 45 in good health and CMV-seropositive.

The CDR3 is CASSFQRKGARNEQYF. Written as DNA, the CDR3 is TGTGCCAGCAGCTTTCAACGGAAGGGGGCTAGGAACGAGCAGTACTTC. The rearrangement joins TRBV7-8 to TRBJ2-7; TRBD1 matches 7 bases. The V segment lost 3 bases and the J segment 5 bases; nucleotides outside the gene matches: 13. The germline V gene encodes CDR1 SGHVS and CDR2 FQNEAQ. The CDR3 runs 16 residues.

The chain carries TRBV5-6 and TRBJ2-7, with 10 bases identical to TRBD1. The V segment lost 3 bases and the J segment 3 bases; nucleotides outside the gene matches: 6. The CDR3 runs to 15 residues. CDR1 is SGHDT, CDR2 YYEEEE, per germline. The CDR3 DNA sequence: TGTGCCAGCAGCTCCCGGGACAGGGGAGACTACGAGCAGTACTTC. It translates to CASSSRDRGDYEQYF.

V and J are TRBV11-3 and TRBJ1-1; tentative D call: TRBD1 (6 bases). From germline, CDR1 is SGHNT and CDR2 YENEEA. The CDR3 has 12 residues. V gave up 1 base and J gave up 11 bases, with 11 bases separating them. The CDR3: CASSLGGGQAFF. In nucleotides, the CDR3 is TGTGCCAGCAGCTTAGGCGGGGGGCAGGCTTTCTTT.

The chain combines TRBV5-4 with TRBJ2-7, with 8 bases that match TRBD2. The germline V gene has CDR1 SGHNT and CDR2 YYREEE (reference sequence). This CDR3 has 15 residues. V gave up 0 bases and J gave up 1 base; unmatched junction bases: 3. The CDR3: CASSLGASGSYEQYF. As DNA, the CDR3 is TGTGCCAGCAGCTTGGGGGCTAGCGGGTCCTACGAGCAGTACTTC.

The chain joins TRBV6-5 to TRBJ1-5; D possibly corresponds to TRBD1 (6 bases). CDR1 and CDR2 from the germline V gene are MNHEY and SVGAGI. V dropped 3 bases and J dropped 3 bases, with 12 bases sitting between them. The CDR3 is 15 residues long. The CDR3 nucleotides are TGTGCCAGCAGTTATTCAGGGGCAGTCAATCAGCCCCAGCATTTT. Translation gives CASSYSGAVNQPQHF.

The chain couples TRBV19 to TRBJ1-4, with D unclear. Looked up from germline, CDR1 is LNHDA and CDR2 is SQIVND (reference sequence). The CDR3 extends over 14 amino acids. Deletions cut 6 bases from V and 8 bases from J, with 16 bases between. The CDR3: CASSSGRPEEKLFF. The CDR3 nucleotides are TGTGCCAGTAGCTCAGGAAGGCCGGAAGAAAAACTGTTTTTT.

This rearrangement joins TRBV12-5 to TRBJ2-7; no clear D. Germline V lookup: CDR1 LGHNT, CDR2 FRNRAP. The length of the CDR3 is 11 residues. Trimming cost V 8 bases and J 2 bases, with 7 bases left between them. The CDR3 nucleotides are TGTGCTAGTATGTTCGCCTACGAGCAGTACTTC. Amino acids: CASMFAYEQYF.

J is TRBJ2-1 and V is TRBV5-1; TRBD2 might be the D (6 bases). This CDR3 contains 14 residues. V was cut by 2 bases and J by 8 bases, with 14 bases left in between. CDR1 and CDR2 (germline): SGHRS, YFSETQ. The CDR3 here is CASSFRDSYDEQFF. The DNA of the CDR3 is TGCGCCAGCAGCTTCCGGGACTCCTATGATGAGCAGTTCTTC.

The chain combines TRBV7-6 with TRBJ2-3, with 9 bases identical to TRBD2. With 5 bases clipped from V and 3 bases from J, the junction kept 6 bases outside the gene matches. The CDR3 is made up of 15 amino acids. Germline loops: CDR1 SGHVS, CDR2 FNYEAQ. CDR3: CASSPLAGKTDTQYF. CDR3 bases: TGTGCCAGCAGCCCACTAGCGGGTAAAACAGATACGCAGTATTTT.

This chain's CDR3 is CASSLQTGIYGYTF. The CDR3 DNA sequence: TGTGCCAGCAGCCTCCAGACGGGAATCTATGGCTACACCTTC. The chain is built from TRBV6-1 and TRBJ1-2; the D is unclear. Germline V CDR1 and CDR2: MNHNS, SASEGT. The CDR3 loop spans 14 amino acids. The V end was cut by 6 bases, the J end by 4 bases, with 15 bases between.

The chain combines TRBV5-3 with TRBJ1-2; a weak D match, TRBD1 (6 bases). TRBV5-3 is treated as an ORF (open reading frame) with a function not yet certain. V was trimmed by 3 bases and J by 2 bases, leaving 26 bases between them. This CDR3 comprises 19 residues. The DNA of the CDR3 is TGTGCCAGAAGCTCCGCGAAAAGTGGGGGCGCTAGTTGGAACTATGGCTACACCTTC. It specifies CARSSAKSGGASWNYGYTF.

The chain links TRBV9 to TRBJ1-5; 9 nucleotides line up with TRBD1. Germline-derived CDR1 and CDR2 are SGDLS and YYNGEE. V was pared by 4 bases and J by 5 bases, with 4 bases of the junction left unmatched. This CDR3 has 14 amino acids. CDR3 coding DNA: TGTGCCAGCAGCCCCGACAGGGGGGATCAGCCCCAGCATTTT. It yields the protein CASSPDRGDQPQHF.

The chain uses TRBV29-1 and TRBJ1-1; the D is unclear. The CDR3 is 14 amino acids. Germline CDR1 and CDR2: SQVTM and ANQGSEA. Trimming cost V 3 bases and J 0 bases, with 11 bases left between them. The CDR3 reads CSVEGRLMNTEAFF. The CDR3 DNA is TGCAGCGTTGAGGGCAGGCTCATGAACACTGAAGCTTTCTTT.

This chain connects TRBV16 to TRBJ1-1; no firm D call. V shed 4 bases and J shed 7 bases, with 10 bases lying between them. This CDR3 spans 12 amino acids. Per the germline V gene, CDR1 is KGHSY and CDR2 is FQNENV. The CDR3 loop reads CASSRMTYEAFF. In DNA, the CDR3 is TGTGCCAGCAGCCGGATGACTTATGAAGCTTTCTTT. The whole variable domain, filled in from reference TRBV16 and TRBJ1-1, reads GEEVAQTPKHLVRGEGQKAKLYCAPIKGHSYVFWYQQVLKNEFKFLISFQNENVFDETGMPKERFSAKCLPNSPCSLEIQATKLEDSAVYFCASSRMTYEAFFGQGTRLTVV.

This clone was found a few times. V usage is TRBV20-1 and J usage is TRBJ2-1, with D unclear. This CDR3 is 11 amino acids long. Germline V gene data show CDR1 as DFQATT and CDR2 as SNEGSKA (reference sequence). Trimming pared 5 bases from V and 3 bases from J, leaving 5 bases between. The CDR3 DNA reads as TGCAGTGCTCTAAACTACAATGAGCAGTTCTTC. It codes for CSALNYNEQFF.

This chain uses TRBV5-8 with TRBJ2-1; possible D gene TRBD1, 6 bases. Germline CDR1 and CDR2: SGHTS and YDEGEE. Trimming took off 0 bases at V and 9 bases at J, with 13 bases between the two ends. The CDR3 is made up of 14 amino acids. Written as DNA, the CDR3 is TGTGCCAGCAGCTTGGAAGGGGGAAAAGTTGAGCAGTTCTTC. Protein: CASSLEGGKVEQFF. Using reference TRBV5-8 and TRBJ2-1 for the parts outside the CDR3, the full variable domain is EAGVTQSPTHLIKTRGQQATLRCSPISGHTSVYWYQQALGLGLQFLLWYDEGEERNRGNFPPRFSGRQFPNYSSELNVNALELEDSALYLCASSLEGGKVEQFFGPGTRLTVL.

This chain links TRBV15 with TRBJ2-5; 8 positions match TRBD1. After removal of 0 bases from V and 4 bases from J, the junction contained 7 bases not matched to a gene. Germline V gene sequence: CDR1 LNHNV, CDR2 YYDKDF (reference sequence). This CDR3 has 16 residues. CDR3 amino acids: CATSRERQGAGETQYF. The CDR3 bases are TGTGCCACCAGCAGAGAGCGTCAGGGGGCAGGAGAGACCCAGTACTTC.

The chain carries TRBV27 and TRBJ2-6, with D possibly TRBD2 on 5 matching bases. Looked up from germline, CDR1 is MNHEY and CDR2 is SMNVEV (reference sequence). This CDR3 contains 17 residues. Trimming shortened V by 3 bases and J by 0 bases, and 12 bases separated the two germline ends. This chain's CDR3 is CASSFRDYLSGANVLTF. The DNA of the CDR3 is TGTGCCAGCAGTTTCCGGGATTACCTCTCTGGGGCCAACGTCCTGACTTTC.

The chain couples TRBV4-1 to TRBJ1-2, with D possibly TRBD1 on 6 matching bases. Trimming pared 1 base from V and 3 bases from J, leaving 12 bases between. Germline V gene data show CDR1 as MGHRA and CDR2 as YSYEKL. The CDR3 loop spans 15 amino acids. CDR3 protein: CASSQVHRADYGYTF. The DNA for the CDR3 is TGCGCCAGCAGCCAAGTTCACAGGGCAGACTATGGCTACACCTTC.

This rearrangement joins TRBV15 to TRBJ2-7, with 11 bases identical to TRBD1. The CDR3 contains 15 residues. The germline gives CDR1 LNHNV, CDR2 YYDKDF (reference sequence). J was trimmed by 2 bases and V by 5 bases; bases with no gene match: 5. The DNA for the CDR3 is TGTGCCACCAGCGGGGGACAGGGGGACACCTACGAGCAGTACTTC. Translation gives CATSGGQGDTYEQYF. The full variable domain, its missing parts supplied by reference TRBV15 and TRBJ2-7, is DAMVIQNPRYQVTQFGKPVTLSCSQTLNHNVMYWYQQKSSQAPKLLFHYYDKDFNNEADTPDNFQSRRPNTSFCFLDIRSPGLGDTAMYLCATSGGQGDTYEQYFGPGTRLTVT.

This chain joins TRBV5-1 and TRBJ1-4; 8 bases are a match to TRBD1. The CDR3 length is 16 residues. J was trimmed by 7 bases and V by 4 bases; bases with no gene match: 12. Per germline, CDR1 SGHRS and CDR2 YFSETQ. The CDR3: CASSLGQDSLSEKLFF. The CDR3 nucleotides read TGCGCCAGCAGCCTGGGACAGGATTCTCTCTCTGAAAAACTGTTTTTT.

This clone was picked up a small number of times. This chain uses TRBV19 with TRBJ2-4; TRBD2 might be the D (6 bases). V was clipped by 5 bases and J by 6 bases, with 14 bases between them. The V gene's germline CDR1 is LNHDA and CDR2 SQIVND (reference sequence). The CDR3 length is 14 residues. In nucleotides, the CDR3 is TGTGCCAGTAGTCTTCCCGGGGGAGCAAACATTCAGTACTTC. Its translation: CASSLPGGANIQYF.

The chain couples TRBV2 to TRBJ2-1; 7 nucleotides align to TRBD2. CDR3 size: 12 residues. The V and J ends lost 9 bases and 4 bases, in that order; junction bases with no gene match: 3. Looked up from germline, CDR1 is SNHLY and CDR2 is FYNNEI. CDR3 amino acids: CASPSGYNEQFF. CDR3 sequence (DNA): TGTGCCAGTCCTAGCGGATACAATGAGCAGTTCTTC.